Given below is one T cell receptor beta chain in context. Its antigen is unknown. PCR involved 60 Vbeta and 13 Jbeta primers. Assay used: immunoSEQ multiplex PCR; TCRdb lists only in-frame clones, some missing. The data contain 95,000 to 150,000 clones, about 84% of them seen just once; the ten biggest clones take up 3% to 4.5%. The data belong to a study of cytomegalovirus exposure and HLA in healthy donors. Germline V gene data show CDR1 as KGHSH and CDR2 as LQKENI. The CDR3 is 15 residues long. Trimming removed 3 bases from V and 4 bases from J, with 13 bases in between. Study conclusions and caveats: TCR beta chains associated with HLA were, in a later analysis, more clonally expanded than equally common others.

The TCR was taken from a man aged 40-50 years in good health and CMV-seronegative. V is TRBV18 and J is TRBJ1-3; D ambiguous. The sequenced material came from PBMCs. The CDR3 spells CASSPAGRGGNTIYF. DNA of the CDR3: TGTGCCAGCTCACCCGCCGGTAGAGGCGGAAACACCATATATTTT.